This T cell receptor (beta chain) was obtained from a study of liver allograft versus peripheral blood T cells. The overall study: Within transplanted livers, the T cell receptor repertoires were examined and compared against the repertoires present in the peripheral blood of liver transplant recipients.

The CDR3 runs 17 residues. Germline assignment: CDR1 SGDLS and CDR2 YYNGEE. The ends were cut back, 3 bases at V and 4 bases at J, with 20 bases in the middle. Concerning this clonotype: Its antigen is unknown.

Study-level results: Repertoires of T cell receptors in liver allografts reportedly differed from peripheral blood repertoires.

TCRdb called the reads again in MiXCR, with one record for every CDR3 protein. Of fewer than 15,000 distinct CDR3 sequences in the sample, about 20% were seen once. This TCR was recovered from a human patient who had a liver transplant. Some T cells may be supplied by the graft donor. This chain links TRBV9 with TRBJ1-3, with D unclear. Here the CDR3 DNA reads TGTGCCAGCAGCGCAGTTAATTTGGGAGGTTACGGAAACACCATATATTTT. It yields the protein CASSAVNLGGYGNTIYF.